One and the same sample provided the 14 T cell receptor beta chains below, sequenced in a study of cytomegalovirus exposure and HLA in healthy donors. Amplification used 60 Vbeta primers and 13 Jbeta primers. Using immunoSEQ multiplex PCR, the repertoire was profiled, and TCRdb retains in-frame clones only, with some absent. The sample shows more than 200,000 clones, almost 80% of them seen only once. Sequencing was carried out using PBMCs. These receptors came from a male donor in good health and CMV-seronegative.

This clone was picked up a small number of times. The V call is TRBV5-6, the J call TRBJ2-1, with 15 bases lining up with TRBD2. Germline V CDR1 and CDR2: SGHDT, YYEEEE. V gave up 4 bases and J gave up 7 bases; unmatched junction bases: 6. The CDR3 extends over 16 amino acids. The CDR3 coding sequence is TGTGCCAGCAGCAGGACTAGCGGGGGGGCCAGGAATGAGCAGTTCTTC. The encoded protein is CASSRTSGGARNEQFF.

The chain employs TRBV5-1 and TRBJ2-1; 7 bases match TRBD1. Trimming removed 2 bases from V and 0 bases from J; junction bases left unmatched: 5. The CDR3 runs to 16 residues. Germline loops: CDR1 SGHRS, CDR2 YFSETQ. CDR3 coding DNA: TGCGCCAGCAGCTTAGGGGGCAGAAGCTCCTACAATGAGCAGTTCTTC. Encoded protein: CASSLGGRSSYNEQFF. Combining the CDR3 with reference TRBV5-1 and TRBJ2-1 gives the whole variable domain KAGVTQTPRYLIKTRGQQVTLSCSPISGHRSVSWYQQTPGQGLQFLFEYFSETQRNKGNFPGRFSGRQFSNSRSEMNVSTLELGDSALYLCASSLGGRSSYNEQFFGPGTRLTVL.

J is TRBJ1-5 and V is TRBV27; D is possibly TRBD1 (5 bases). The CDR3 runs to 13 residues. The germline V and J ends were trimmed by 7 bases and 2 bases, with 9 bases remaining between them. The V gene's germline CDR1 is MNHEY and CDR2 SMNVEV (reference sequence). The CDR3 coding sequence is TGTGCCAGCACAAAAGGGGGCAATCAGCCCCAGCATTTT. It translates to CASTKGGNQPQHF.

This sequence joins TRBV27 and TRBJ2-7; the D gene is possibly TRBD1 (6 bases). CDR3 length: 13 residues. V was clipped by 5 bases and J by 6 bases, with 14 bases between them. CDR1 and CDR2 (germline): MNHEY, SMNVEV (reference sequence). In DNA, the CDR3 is TGTGCCAGCAGTGAGAGACAGGCCCTCGAGCAGTACTTC. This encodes CASSERQALEQYF.

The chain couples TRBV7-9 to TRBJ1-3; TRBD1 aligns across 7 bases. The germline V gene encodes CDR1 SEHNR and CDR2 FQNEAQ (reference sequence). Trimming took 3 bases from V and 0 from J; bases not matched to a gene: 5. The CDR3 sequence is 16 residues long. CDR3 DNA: TGTGCCAGCAGCTTCAGACAGGGCCACTCTGGAAACACCATATATTTT. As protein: CASSFRQGHSGNTIYF. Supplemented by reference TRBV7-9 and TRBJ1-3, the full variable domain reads DTGVSQNPRHKITKRGQNVTFRCDPISEHNRLYWYRQTLGQGPEFLTYFQNEAQLEKSRLLSDRFSAERPKGSFSTLEIQRTEQGDSAMYLCASSFRQGHSGNTIYFGEGSWLTVV.

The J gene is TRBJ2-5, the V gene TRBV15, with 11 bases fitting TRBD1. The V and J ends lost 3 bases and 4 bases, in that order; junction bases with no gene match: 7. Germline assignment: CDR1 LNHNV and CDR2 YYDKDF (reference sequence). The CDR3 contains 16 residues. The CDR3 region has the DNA TGTGCCACCAGCAGCGCAATGGGACAGGGGGGAGAGACCCAGTACTTC. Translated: CATSSAMGQGGETQYF.

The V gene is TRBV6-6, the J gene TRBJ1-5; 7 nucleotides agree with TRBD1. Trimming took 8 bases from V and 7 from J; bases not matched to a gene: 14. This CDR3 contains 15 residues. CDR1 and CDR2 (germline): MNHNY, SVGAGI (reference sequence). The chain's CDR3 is CASLFEDRVGQPQHF. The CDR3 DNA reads TGTGCCAGCCTTTTCGAAGACAGGGTGGGGCAGCCCCAGCATTTT.

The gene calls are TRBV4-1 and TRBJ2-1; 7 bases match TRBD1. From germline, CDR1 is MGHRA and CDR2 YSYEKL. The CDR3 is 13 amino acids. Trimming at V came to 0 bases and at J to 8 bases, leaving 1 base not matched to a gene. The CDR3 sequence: CASSQEGGDEQFF. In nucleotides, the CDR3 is TGCGCCAGCAGCCAAGAAGGGGGCGATGAGCAGTTCTTC.

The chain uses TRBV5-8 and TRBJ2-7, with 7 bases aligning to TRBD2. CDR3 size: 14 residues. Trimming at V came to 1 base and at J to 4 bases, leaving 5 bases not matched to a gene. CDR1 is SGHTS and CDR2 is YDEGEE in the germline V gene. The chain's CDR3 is CASSLRGDLYEQYF. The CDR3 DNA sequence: TGTGCCAGCAGCTTGCGGGGGGATCTTTACGAGCAGTACTTC.

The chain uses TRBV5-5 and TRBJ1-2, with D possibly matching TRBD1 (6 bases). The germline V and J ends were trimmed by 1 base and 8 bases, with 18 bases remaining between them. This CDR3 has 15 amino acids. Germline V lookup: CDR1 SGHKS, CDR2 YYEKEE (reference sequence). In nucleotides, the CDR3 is TGTGCCAGCAGCTTGTCGACAGGTCCTTATGGAGGCTACACCTTC. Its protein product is CASSLSTGPYGGYTF. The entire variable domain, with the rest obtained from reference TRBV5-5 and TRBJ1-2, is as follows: DAGVTQSPTHLIKTRGQQVTLRCSPISGHKSVSWYQQVLGQGPQFIFQYYEKEERGRGNFPDRFSARQFPNYSSELNVNALLLGDSALYLCASSLSTGPYGGYTFGSGTRLTVV.

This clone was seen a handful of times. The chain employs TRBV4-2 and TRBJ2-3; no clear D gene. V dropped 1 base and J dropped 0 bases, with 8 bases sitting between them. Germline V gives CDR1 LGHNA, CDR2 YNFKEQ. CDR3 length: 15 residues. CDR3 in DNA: TGTGCCAGCAGCCAAGGTCCTTCTAGCACAGATACGCAGTATTTT. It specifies CASSQGPSSTDTQYF.

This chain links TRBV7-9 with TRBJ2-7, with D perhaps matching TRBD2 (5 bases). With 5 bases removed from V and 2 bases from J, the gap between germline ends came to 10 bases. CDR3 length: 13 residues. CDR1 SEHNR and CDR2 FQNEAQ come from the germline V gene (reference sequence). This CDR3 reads CASSNGNPYEQYF. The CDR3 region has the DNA TGTGCCAGCAGCAACGGGAATCCCTACGAGCAGTACTTC.

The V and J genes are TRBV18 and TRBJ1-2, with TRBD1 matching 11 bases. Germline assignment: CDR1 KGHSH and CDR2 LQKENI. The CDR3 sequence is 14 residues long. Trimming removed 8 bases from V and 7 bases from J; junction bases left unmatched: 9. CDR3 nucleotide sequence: TGTGCCAGCCATAGGACAGGGGGCGACGGTGGCTACACCTTC. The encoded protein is CASHRTGGDGGYTF.

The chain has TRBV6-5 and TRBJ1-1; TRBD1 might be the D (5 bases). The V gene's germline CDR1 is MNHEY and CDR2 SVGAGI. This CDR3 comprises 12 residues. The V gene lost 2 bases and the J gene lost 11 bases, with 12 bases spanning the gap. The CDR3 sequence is CASSYTGTSAFF. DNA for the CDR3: TGTGCCAGCAGTTACACCGGGACTAGTGCTTTCTTT.